This T cell receptor beta chain stems from a study of blood T cell repertoires in COVID-19. Whole-study context: Researchers got acute and convalescent COVID-19 samples from the United States, Italy and Spain. Nucleic acid was either cDNA or gDNA, and it came from T cells, B-cell-depleted T cells, or PBMCs.

The CDR3 loop spans 12 amino acids. CDR1 and CDR2 from the germline V gene are SNHLY and FYNNEI. V was cut by 8 bases and J by 2 bases, with 10 bases left in between. Original methodology: Researchers report that nucleated cell counts were estimated from reference gene primer amplification. Clones were sequenced by immunoSEQ multiplex PCR, and TCRdb holds only the in-frame ones, with some missing. V and J calls and clone size follow that table, whereas D and trimming were derived from the DNA. The profile covers more than 65,000 clones, with around three quarters appearing a single time and approximately 34% taken by the ten largest.

Sample: peripheral blood. The TCR originated in a woman in her 70s with acute or convalescent COVID-19. This chain uses TRBV2 with TRBJ2-7; maybe TRBD2 (5 bases). In DNA form, the CDR3 reads TGTGCCAGCCGGGAACTAGCCTACGAGCAGTACTTC. Protein sequence: CASRELAYEQYF. Together with reference TRBV2 and TRBJ2-7, the CDR3 gives the full variable domain: EPEVTQTPSHQVTQMGQEVILRCVPISNHLYFYWYRQILGQKVEFLVSFYNNEISEKSEIFDDQFSVERPDGSNFTLKIRSTKLEDSAMYFCASRELAYEQYFGPGTRLTVT.